This T cell receptor beta chain was captured in a study of T cell changes during pregnancy in multiple sclerosis. Germline lookup yields CDR1 MNHEY and CDR2 SVGAGI. The CDR3 loop spans 15 amino acids. V lost 4 bases and J lost 1; bases outside the gene matches: 6. Method: immunoSEQ multiplex PCR; TCRdb's copy keeps in-frame clones and lacks some. The sample contains 45,000 to 50,000 clones, 92% of which appear only once. This receptor was taken from a female donor in good health, enrolled as a control in a pregnancy study. This specimen consisted of CD4+ T cells from peripheral blood mononuclear cells, obtained in the second trimester of pregnancy. This chain connects TRBV6-5 to TRBJ1-1, with 7 bases that match TRBD1. CDR3 nucleotide sequence: TGTGCCAGCAGTTCTCCGGGACAGCCGAACACTGAAGCTTTCTTT. Protein: CASSSPGQPNTEAFF.